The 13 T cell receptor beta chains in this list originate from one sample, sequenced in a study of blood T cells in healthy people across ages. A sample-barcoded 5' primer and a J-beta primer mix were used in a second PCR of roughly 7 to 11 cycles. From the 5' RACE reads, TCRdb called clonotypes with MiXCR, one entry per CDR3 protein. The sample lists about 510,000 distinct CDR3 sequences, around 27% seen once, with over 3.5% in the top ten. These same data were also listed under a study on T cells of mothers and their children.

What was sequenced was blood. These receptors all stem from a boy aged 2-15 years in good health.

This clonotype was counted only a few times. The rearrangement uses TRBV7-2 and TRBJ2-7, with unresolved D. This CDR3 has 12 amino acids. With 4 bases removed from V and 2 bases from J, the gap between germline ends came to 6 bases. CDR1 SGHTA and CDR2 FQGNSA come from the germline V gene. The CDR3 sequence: CASSSSAYEQYF. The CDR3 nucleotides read TGTGCCAGCAGCTCCTCGGCCTACGAGCAGTACTTC.

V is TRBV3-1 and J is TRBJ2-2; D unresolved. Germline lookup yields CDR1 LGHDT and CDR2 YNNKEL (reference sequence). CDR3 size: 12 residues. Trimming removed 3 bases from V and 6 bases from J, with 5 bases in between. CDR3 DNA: TGTGCCAGCAGCCATGTGTCCGGGGAGCTGTTTTTT. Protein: CASSHVSGELFF.

The CDR3 DNA sequence: TGTGCCACCAGCAATCCGGACCGGATTAGCACAGATACGCAGTATTTT. Residues: CATSNPDRISTDTQYF. The chain uses TRBV15 and TRBJ2-3; no firm D call. CDR3 length equals 16 residues. The V and J ends lost 4 bases and 0 bases respectively, with 14 bases between them. CDR1 and CDR2 from the germline V gene are LNHNV and YYDKDF (reference sequence).

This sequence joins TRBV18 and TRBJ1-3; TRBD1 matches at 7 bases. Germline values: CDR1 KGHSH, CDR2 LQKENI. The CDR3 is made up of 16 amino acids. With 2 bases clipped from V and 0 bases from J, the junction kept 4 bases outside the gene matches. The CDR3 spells CASSPLTGSSGNTIYF. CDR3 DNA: TGTGCCAGCTCACCATTGACAGGGTCCTCTGGAAACACCATATATTTT.

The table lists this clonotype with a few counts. The CDR3, as DNA: TGTGCCAGCAGCCCCTACCAGCGGCCGAGCTCCTACAATGAGCAGTTCTTC. Its protein is CASSPYQRPSSYNEQFF. This chain joins TRBV7-3 and TRBJ2-1, with D possibly being TRBD2 (5 bases). Trimming shortened V by 5 bases and J by 0 bases, and 17 bases separated the two germline ends. Germline V gives CDR1 SGHTA, CDR2 FQGTGA. There are 17 residues in the CDR3. The entire variable domain, with the rest obtained from reference TRBV7-3 and TRBJ2-1, is as follows: GAGVSQTPSNKVTEKGKYVELRCDPISGHTALYWYRQSLGQGPEFLIYFQGTGAADDSGLPNDRFFAVRPEGSVSTLKIQRTERGDSAVYLCASSPYQRPSSYNEQFFGPGTRLTVL.

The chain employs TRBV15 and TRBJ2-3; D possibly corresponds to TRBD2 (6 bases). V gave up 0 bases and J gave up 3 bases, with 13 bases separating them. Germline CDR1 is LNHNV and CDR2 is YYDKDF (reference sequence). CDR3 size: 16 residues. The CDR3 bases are TGTGCCACCAGCAGAGATCAGAGGGAGGATACAGATACGCAGTATTTT. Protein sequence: CATSRDQREDTDTQYF.

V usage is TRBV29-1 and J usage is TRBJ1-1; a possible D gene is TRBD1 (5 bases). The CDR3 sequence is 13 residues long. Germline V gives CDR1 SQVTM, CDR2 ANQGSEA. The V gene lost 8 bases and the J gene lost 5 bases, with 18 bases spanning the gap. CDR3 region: CSIPPRVGTEAFF. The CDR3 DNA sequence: TGCAGCATTCCTCCCAGGGTGGGGACTGAAGCTTTCTTT.

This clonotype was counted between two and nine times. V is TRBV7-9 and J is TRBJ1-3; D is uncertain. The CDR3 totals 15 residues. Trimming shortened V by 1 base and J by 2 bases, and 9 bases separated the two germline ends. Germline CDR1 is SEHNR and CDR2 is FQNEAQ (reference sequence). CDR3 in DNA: TGTGCCAGCAGCTTAGGACGGAGAACTGGAAACACCATATATTTT. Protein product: CASSLGRRTGNTIYF.

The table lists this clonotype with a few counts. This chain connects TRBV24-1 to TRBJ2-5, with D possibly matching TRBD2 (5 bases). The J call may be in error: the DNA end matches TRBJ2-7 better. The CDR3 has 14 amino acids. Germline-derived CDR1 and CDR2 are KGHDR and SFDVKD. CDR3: CATSDHGNPDEQYF. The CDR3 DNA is TGTGCCACCAGTGATCACGGGAATCCCGACGAGCAGTACTTC.

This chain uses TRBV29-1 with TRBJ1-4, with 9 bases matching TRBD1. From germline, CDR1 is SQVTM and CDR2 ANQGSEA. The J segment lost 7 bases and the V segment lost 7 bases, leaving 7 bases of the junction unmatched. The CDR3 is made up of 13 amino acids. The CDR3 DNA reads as TGCAGCGGATACAACAGGGGGCGTGAAAAACTGTTTTTT. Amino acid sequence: CSGYNRGREKLFF. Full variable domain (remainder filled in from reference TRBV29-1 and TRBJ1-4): SAVISQKPSRDICQRGTSLTIQCQVDSQVTMMFWYRQQPGQSLTLIATANQGSEATYESGFVIDKFPISRPNLTFSTLTVSNMSPEDSSIYLCSGYNRGREKLFFGSGTQLSVL.

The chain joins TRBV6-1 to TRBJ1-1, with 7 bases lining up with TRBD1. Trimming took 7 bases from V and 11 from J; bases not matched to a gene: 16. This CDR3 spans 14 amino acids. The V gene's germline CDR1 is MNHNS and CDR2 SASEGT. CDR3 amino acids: CASTIKDRTGSAFF. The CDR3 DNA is TGTGCCAGCACTATTAAAGACCGGACAGGTTCGGCTTTCTTT.

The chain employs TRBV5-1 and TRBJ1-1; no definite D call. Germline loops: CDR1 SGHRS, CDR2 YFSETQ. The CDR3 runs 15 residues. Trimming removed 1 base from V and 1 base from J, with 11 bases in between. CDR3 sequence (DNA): TGCGCCAGCAGCTTGTCGGCCTTTCCGAACACTGAAGCTTTCTTT. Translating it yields CASSLSAFPNTEAFF.

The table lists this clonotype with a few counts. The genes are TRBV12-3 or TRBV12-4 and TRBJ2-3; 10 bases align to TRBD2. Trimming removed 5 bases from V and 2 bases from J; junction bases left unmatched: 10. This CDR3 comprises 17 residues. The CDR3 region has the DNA TGTGCCAGCAGTCCGCCTAGCGGGGGCTCGCACACAGATACGCAGTATTTT. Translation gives CASSPPSGGSHTDTQYF.